Listed here are 24 T cell receptor beta chains from one sample, sequenced in a study of blood T cell repertoires in COVID-19. Here immunoSEQ multiplex PCR was the method, and the copy in TCRdb shows in-frame clones only, minus some. The sample contains around 94,000 clones, 70% to 90% of which appear only once. Sequenced: peripheral blood. These TCRs come from a man aged 50-60 years with acute or convalescent COVID-19.

This clone was seen a few times. The chain links TRBV19 to TRBJ2-2, with 10 bases identical to TRBD2. Germline assignment: CDR1 LNHDA and CDR2 SQIVND (reference sequence). V shed 2 bases, J shed 6 bases, and the junction held 12 bases outside the gene matches. The CDR3 totals 18 residues. The CDR3 here is CASSISGSGTSDAGELFF. DNA for the CDR3: TGTGCCAGTAGTATAAGCGGATCCGGGACTAGCGACGCCGGGGAGCTGTTTTTT.

The chain employs TRBV27 and TRBJ2-7, with TRBD1 as a possible D gene (5 bases). Trimming cost V 5 bases and J 3 bases, with 11 bases left between them. The length of the CDR3 is 13 residues. Germline CDR1 reads MNHEY; CDR2 reads SMNVEV (reference sequence). For the CDR3, the DNA is TGTGCCAGCAGTCCGACAGAACTCTACGAGCAGTACTTC. Amino acid sequence: CASSPTELYEQYF.

The genes are TRBV12-3 or TRBV12-4 and TRBJ2-7; D remains ambiguous. Trimming left V 9 bases short and J 0 bases short, with 9 bases between. The CDR3 totals 12 residues. The DNA of the CDR3 is TGTGCCAGTTCAGGCAGCTCCTACGAGCAGTACTTC. It specifies CASSGSSYEQYF.

A single count supports this clone. The chain joins TRBV7-6 to TRBJ2-5; a weak D match, TRBD2 (6 bases). Germline V CDR1 and CDR2: SGHVS, FNYEAQ. Trimming cost V 0 bases and J 5 bases, with 10 bases left between them. The CDR3 spans 14 residues. The CDR3 is CASSLAGGGETQYF. The CDR3 coding sequence is TGTGCCAGCAGCTTAGCGGGTGGGGGGGAGACCCAGTACTTC.

V gene TRBV18 combines with J gene TRBJ1-1, with a tentative D call TRBD1 (6 bases). The V gene's germline CDR1 is KGHSH and CDR2 LQKENI. V was trimmed by 3 bases and J by 2 bases, leaving 13 bases between them. The CDR3 contains 15 residues. CDR3 loop: CASSPLGQGNTEAFF. Written as DNA, the CDR3 is TGTGCCAGCTCACCCCTGGGACAAGGTAACACTGAAGCTTTCTTT.

V and J are TRBV4-3 and TRBJ1-6; no firm D call. Deletions cut 5 bases from V and 6 bases from J, with 20 bases between. The length of the CDR3 is 17 residues. Germline V lookup: CDR1 LGHNA, CDR2 YSLEER. CDR3 residues: CASSSAPSGRLNSPLHF. The DNA of the CDR3 is TGCGCCAGCAGCTCAGCTCCCTCCGGGAGACTTAATTCACCCCTCCACTTT.

The V call is TRBV7-2, the J call TRBJ1-1; the match to TRBD1 covers 7 bases. CDR3 length: 14 amino acids. CDR1 and CDR2 from the germline V gene are SGHTA and FQGNSA. V trimming: 4 bases; J trimming: 2 bases; junction bases outside the gene matches: 4. The CDR3 nucleotides are TGTGCCAGCAGCTCCGGGACAGATAACACTGAAGCTTTCTTT. This gives the protein CASSSGTDNTEAFF.

The rearrangement joins TRBV6-6 to TRBJ1-4; D perhaps matches TRBD1 (5 bases). This CDR3 contains 14 residues. V shed 2 bases and J shed 3 bases, with 7 bases lying between them. Germline V gene lookup returns CDR1 MNHNY and CDR2 SVGAGI (reference sequence). CDR3 nucleotides: TGTGCCAGCAGTTACGACAGATCTAATGAAAAACTGTTTTTT. It encodes CASSYDRSNEKLFF.

The chain is built from TRBV7-2 and TRBJ1-5; tentatively, D is TRBD1 (5 bases). The CDR3 has 14 amino acids. Germline CDR1 SGHTA, CDR2 FQGNSA. V lost 5 bases and J 7 bases, leaving 15 bases between the germline ends. CDR3 protein: CASSPQGGKQPQHF. Here the CDR3 DNA reads TGTGCCAGCAGCCCCCAGGGCGGGAAACAGCCCCAGCATTTT.

The chain links TRBV6-5 to TRBJ2-5; unclear D gene. CDR3 length: 13 amino acids. V lost 4 bases to trimming and J lost 1 base, with 7 bases between them. Germline assignment: CDR1 MNHEY and CDR2 SVGAGI. The CDR3 loop reads CASSSGFQETQYF. The CDR3 bases are TGTGCCAGCAGTTCAGGATTCCAAGAGACCCAGTACTTC.

J is TRBJ1-1 and V is TRBV7-6; D possibly corresponds to TRBD1 (5 bases). V was cut by 5 bases and J by 1 base, with 14 bases left in between. Germline V gene lookup returns CDR1 SGHVS and CDR2 FNYEAQ. The CDR3 has 15 amino acids. CDR3 in DNA: TGTGCCAGCAGCCACCGACAGCAACCGAACACTGAAGCTTTCTTT. Residues: CASSHRQQPNTEAFF.

The chain links TRBV19 to TRBJ1-2; 7 nucleotides line up with TRBD1. The V and J ends lost 2 bases and 5 bases, in that order; junction bases with no gene match: 8. Germline-derived CDR1 and CDR2 are LNHDA and SQIVND (reference sequence). The CDR3 is made up of 15 amino acids. This CDR3 reads CASSIRGQLIYGYTF. The CDR3 region has the DNA TGTGCCAGTAGTATAAGGGGACAGCTAATATATGGCTACACCTTC.

The chain uses TRBV6-1 and TRBJ1-5; TRBD1 might be the D (6 bases). The V end lost 4 bases, the J end lost 9 bases, and 22 bases lay between the germline ends. Germline CDR1 is MNHNS and CDR2 is SASEGT. The CDR3 has 16 residues. As DNA, the CDR3 is TGTGCCAGCAGTGCGACCGGGACACAAGCTTTTCGGCCCCAGCATTTT. The encoded protein is CASSATGTQAFRPQHF.

The chain is built from TRBV7-3 and TRBJ2-7; possibly TRBD2 for D (5 bases). Germline CDR1 and CDR2: SGHTA and FQGTGA. With 2 bases removed from V and 0 bases from J, the gap between germline ends came to 5 bases. The CDR3 consists of 13 residues. Here the CDR3 DNA reads TGTGCCAGCAGCTTAGACTACTCCTACGAGCAGTACTTC. Translated: CASSLDYSYEQYF.

The chain carries TRBV10-2 and TRBJ2-1, with 8 bases fitting TRBD2. V shed 6 bases and J 10 bases; nucleotides not matched to a gene: 17. Germline CDR1 WSHSY, CDR2 SAAADI. The CDR3 length is 16 residues. The CDR3 DNA reads TGCGCCAGCAGACTGCCGTCGGGCGGGGGGTCTGGGGAGCAGTTCTTC. This gives the protein CASRLPSGGGSGEQFF.

The chain couples TRBV6-2 or TRBV6-3 to TRBJ2-7; D is possibly TRBD1 (6 bases). CDR3 length: 14 residues. Germline assignment: CDR1 MNHEY and CDR2 SVGEGT. V was shortened by 6 bases and J by 1 base, with 13 bases between the two germline ends. The CDR3 nucleotides are TGTGCCAGCAGCAGACAGGCCCTATCCTACGAGCAGTACTTC. It is translated as CASSRQALSYEQYF.

The J gene is TRBJ2-7, the V gene TRBV6-5; D unclear. CDR3 length: 14 amino acids. Between the trimmed V and J ends, which lost 2 bases and 3 bases, there was a span of 11 bases. Germline V CDR1 and CDR2: MNHEY, SVGAGI. DNA of the CDR3: TGTGCCAGCAGTTACGATGGGCTAAGCTACGAGCAGTACTTC. Its protein is CASSYDGLSYEQYF.

The V gene is TRBV5-8, the J gene TRBJ2-7, with TRBD2 as a possible D gene (6 bases). This CDR3 spans 14 amino acids. Germline V lookup: CDR1 SGHTS, CDR2 YDEGEE. V lost 2 bases and J 3 bases, leaving 12 bases between the germline ends. The CDR3 nucleotides are TGTGCCAGCAGCTTTTCCGGAGGGGTCTACGAGCAGTACTTC. Encoded protein: CASSFSGGVYEQYF.

The chain combines TRBV6-5 with TRBJ1-5, with 8 bases matching TRBD1. Trimming cost V 4 bases and J 5 bases; bases outside gene matches: 4. The CDR3 consists of 14 residues. Per the germline V gene, CDR1 is MNHEY and CDR2 is SVGAGI. In DNA form, the CDR3 reads TGTGCCAGCAGTTTTAAACAGGGGGATCAGCCCCAGCATTTT. It specifies CASSFKQGDQPQHF.

This clone was seen a handful of times. The CDR3 sequence is CASSIRGSGELFF. Here the CDR3 DNA reads TGTGCCAGCAGCATCAGGGGGAGCGGGGAGCTGTTTTTT. V and J are TRBV7-3 and TRBJ2-2, with 7 bases that match TRBD1. The CDR3 loop spans 13 amino acids. The V segment lost 5 bases and the J segment 7 bases; nucleotides outside the gene matches: 4. CDR1 is SGHTA, CDR2 FQGTGA, per germline.

The genes are TRBV6-5 and TRBJ1-1; 8 bases map to TRBD1. Germline CDR1 is MNHEY and CDR2 is SVGAGI. The CDR3 is 16 residues long. Unmatched junction bases numbered 9, after V lost 4 bases and J lost 2 bases. CDR3 protein: CASSSLQGALNTEAFF. The CDR3 region has the DNA TGTGCCAGCAGTTCCCTCCAGGGGGCTCTAAACACTGAAGCTTTCTTT.

The chain carries TRBV19 and TRBJ1-5; TRBD1 matches 7 bases. Germline V gene data show CDR1 as LNHDA and CDR2 as SQIVND (reference sequence). The CDR3 runs 13 residues. V was pared by 6 bases and J by 4 bases, with 3 bases of the junction left unmatched. The CDR3 reads CASRGQLNQPQHF. The CDR3 coding sequence is TGTGCCAGTAGGGGACAGCTGAATCAGCCCCAGCATTTT.

The rearrangement joins TRBV6-5 to TRBJ1-1, with 7 bases aligning to TRBD1. The CDR3 has 14 residues. The junction had 4 bases not matched to a gene; V was cut back by 5 bases and J by 1 base. CDR1 is MNHEY, CDR2 SVGAGI, per germline. The CDR3: CASSNRGQNTEAFF. The DNA for the CDR3 is TGTGCCAGCAGTAACAGGGGTCAGAACACTGAAGCTTTCTTT.

The V and J genes are TRBV28 and TRBJ2-1; 11 positions agree with TRBD1. After removal of 5 bases from V and 7 bases from J, the junction contained 7 bases not matched to a gene. This CDR3 is built from 15 residues. Germline V gene sequence: CDR1 MDHEN, CDR2 SYDVKM. The CDR3 nucleotides are TGTGCCAGCAGTCTAGGACAGGGGGCGCGGAATGAGCAGTTCTTC. Its translation is CASSLGQGARNEQFF.